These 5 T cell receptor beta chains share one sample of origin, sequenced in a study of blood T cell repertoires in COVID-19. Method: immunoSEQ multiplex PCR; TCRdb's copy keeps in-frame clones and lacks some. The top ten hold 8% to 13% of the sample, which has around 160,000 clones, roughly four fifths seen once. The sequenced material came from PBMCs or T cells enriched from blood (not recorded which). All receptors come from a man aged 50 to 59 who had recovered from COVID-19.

This CDR3 is CASTSGRAPYNEQFF. CDR3 sequence (DNA): TGTGCCAGCACAAGCGGGAGGGCCCCATACAATGAGCAGTTCTTC. The chain carries TRBV6-5 and TRBJ2-1; 10 bases agree with TRBD2. Germline CDR1 reads MNHEY; CDR2 reads SVGAGI. Trimming took 7 bases from V and 4 from J; bases not matched to a gene: 7. The CDR3 has 15 residues.

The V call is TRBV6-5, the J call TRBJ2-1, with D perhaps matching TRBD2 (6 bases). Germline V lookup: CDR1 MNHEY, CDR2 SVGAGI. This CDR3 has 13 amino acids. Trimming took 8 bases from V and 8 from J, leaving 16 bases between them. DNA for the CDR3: TGTGCCAGCTGTACCCGCGGGAATCATGAGCAGTTCTTC. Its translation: CASCTRGNHEQFF.

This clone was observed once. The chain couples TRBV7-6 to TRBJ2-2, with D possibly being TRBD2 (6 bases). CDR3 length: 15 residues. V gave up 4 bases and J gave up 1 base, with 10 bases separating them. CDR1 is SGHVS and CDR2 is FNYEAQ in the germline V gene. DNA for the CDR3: TGTGCCAGCAGCTGGGGAGCGGGGAACACCGGGGAGCTGTTTTTT. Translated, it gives CASSWGAGNTGELFF.

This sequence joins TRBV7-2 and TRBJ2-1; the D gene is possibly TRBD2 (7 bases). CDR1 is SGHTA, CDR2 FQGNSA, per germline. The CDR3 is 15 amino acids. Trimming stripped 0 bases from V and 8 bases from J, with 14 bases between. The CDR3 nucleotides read TGTGCCAGCAGCTTAGCGGGAGGGGGGATAGATGAGCAGTTCTTC. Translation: CASSLAGGGIDEQFF. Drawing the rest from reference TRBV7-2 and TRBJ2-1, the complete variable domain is GAGVSQSPSNKVTEKGKDVELRCDPISGHTALYWYRQSLGQGLEFLIYFQGNSAPDKSGLPSDRFSAERTGGSVSTLTIQRTQQEDSAVYLCASSLAGGGIDEQFFGPGTRLTVL.

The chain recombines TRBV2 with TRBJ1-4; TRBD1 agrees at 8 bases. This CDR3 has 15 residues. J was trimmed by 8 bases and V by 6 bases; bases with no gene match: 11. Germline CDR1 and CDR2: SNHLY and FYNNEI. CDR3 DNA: TGTGCCAGCAGAAACCGAACAGGGGGAGGAGAAAAACTGTTTTTT. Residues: CASRNRTGGGEKLFF. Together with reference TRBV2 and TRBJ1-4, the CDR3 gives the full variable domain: EPEVTQTPSHQVTQMGQEVILRCVPISNHLYFYWYRQILGQKVEFLVSFYNNEISEKSEIFDDQFSVERPDGSNFTLKIRSTKLEDSAMYFCASRNRTGGGEKLFFGSGTQLSVL.